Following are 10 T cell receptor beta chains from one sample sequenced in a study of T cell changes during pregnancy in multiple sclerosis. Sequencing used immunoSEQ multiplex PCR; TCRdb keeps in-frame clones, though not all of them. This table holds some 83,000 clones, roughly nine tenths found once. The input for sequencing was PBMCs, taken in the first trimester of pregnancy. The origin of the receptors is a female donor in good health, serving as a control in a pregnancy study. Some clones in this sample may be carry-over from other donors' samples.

The CDR3 loop reads CATSMGRSYGYTF. The CDR3 nucleotides are TGTGCCACCAGCATGGGGAGGTCCTATGGCTACACCTTC. This rearrangement joins TRBV15 to TRBJ1-2; no firm D call. This CDR3 contains 13 residues. The germline CDR1 and CDR2 sequences are LNHNV and YYDKDF (reference sequence). Trimming took off 4 bases at V and 4 bases at J, with 10 bases between the two ends.

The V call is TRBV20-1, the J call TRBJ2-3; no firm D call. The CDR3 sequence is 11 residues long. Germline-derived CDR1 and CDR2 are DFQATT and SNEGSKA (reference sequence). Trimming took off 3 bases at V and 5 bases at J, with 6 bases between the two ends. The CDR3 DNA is TGCAGTGCTAGGCCAGGAGATACGCAGTATTTT. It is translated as CSARPGDTQYF.

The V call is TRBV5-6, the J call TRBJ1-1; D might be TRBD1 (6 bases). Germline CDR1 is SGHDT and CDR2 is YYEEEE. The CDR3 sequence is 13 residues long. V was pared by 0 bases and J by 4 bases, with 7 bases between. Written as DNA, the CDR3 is TGTGCCAGCAGCTTGGAAGGGGGCACTGAAGCTTTCTTT. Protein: CASSLEGGTEAFF.

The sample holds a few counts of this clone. The CDR3 DNA sequence: TGTGCCAGCAGCCAGGACAGGTACTATGGCTACACCTTC. Amino acids: CASSQDRYYGYTF. V usage is TRBV7-9 and J usage is TRBJ1-2; 7 bases are a match to TRBD1. This CDR3 region has 13 residues. Germline CDR1 SEHNR, CDR2 FQNEAQ (reference sequence). Trimming at V came to 5 bases and at J to 3 bases, leaving 3 bases not matched to a gene.

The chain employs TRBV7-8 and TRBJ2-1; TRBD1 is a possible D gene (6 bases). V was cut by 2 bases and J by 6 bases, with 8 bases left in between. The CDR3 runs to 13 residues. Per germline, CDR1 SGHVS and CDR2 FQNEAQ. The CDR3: CASSLQGRNEQFF. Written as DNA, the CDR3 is TGTGCCAGCAGCTTACAGGGGCGCAATGAGCAGTTCTTC.

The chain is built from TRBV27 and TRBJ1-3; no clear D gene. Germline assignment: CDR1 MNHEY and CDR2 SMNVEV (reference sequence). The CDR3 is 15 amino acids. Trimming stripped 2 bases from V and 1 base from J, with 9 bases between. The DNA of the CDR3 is TGTGCCAGCAGTTTAGCCCCCAGGTCTGGAAACACCATATATTTT. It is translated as CASSLAPRSGNTIYF.

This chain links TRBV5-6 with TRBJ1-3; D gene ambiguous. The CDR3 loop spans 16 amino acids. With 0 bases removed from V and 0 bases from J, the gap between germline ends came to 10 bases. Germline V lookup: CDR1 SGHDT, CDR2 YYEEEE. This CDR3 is CASSLGGPRSGNTIYF. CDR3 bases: TGTGCCAGCAGCTTGGGAGGGCCCCGCTCTGGAAACACCATATATTTT.

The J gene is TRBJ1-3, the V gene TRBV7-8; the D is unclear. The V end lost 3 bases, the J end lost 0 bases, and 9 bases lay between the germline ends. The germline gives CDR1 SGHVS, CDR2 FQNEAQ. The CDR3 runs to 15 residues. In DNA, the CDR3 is TGTGCCAGCAGCTTCGGAGTAAACTCTGGAAACACCATATATTTT. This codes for CASSFGVNSGNTIYF.

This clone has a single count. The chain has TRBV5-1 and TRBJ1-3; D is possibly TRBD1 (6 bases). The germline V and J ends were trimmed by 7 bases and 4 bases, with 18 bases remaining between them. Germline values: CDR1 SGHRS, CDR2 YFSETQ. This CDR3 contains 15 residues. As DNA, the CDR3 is TGCGCCAGCGCCCCAGGTAGGGGGGGCGGAAACACCATATATTTT. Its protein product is CASAPGRGGGNTIYF.

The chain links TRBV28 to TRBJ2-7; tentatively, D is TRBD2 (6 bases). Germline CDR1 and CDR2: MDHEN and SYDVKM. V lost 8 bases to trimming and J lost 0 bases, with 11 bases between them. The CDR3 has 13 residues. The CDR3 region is CASLPGDSYEQYF. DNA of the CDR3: TGTGCCAGCCTACCGGGGGACTCCTACGAGCAGTACTTC.